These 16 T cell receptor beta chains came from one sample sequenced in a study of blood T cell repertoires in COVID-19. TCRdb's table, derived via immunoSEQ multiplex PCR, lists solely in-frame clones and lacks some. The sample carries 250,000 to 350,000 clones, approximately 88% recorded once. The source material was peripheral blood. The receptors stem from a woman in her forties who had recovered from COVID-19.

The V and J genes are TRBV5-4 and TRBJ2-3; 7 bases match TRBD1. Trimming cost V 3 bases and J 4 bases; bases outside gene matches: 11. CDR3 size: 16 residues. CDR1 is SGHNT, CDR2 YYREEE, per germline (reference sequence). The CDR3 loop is CASSYEGASVPDTQYF. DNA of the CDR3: TGTGCCAGCAGCTACGAGGGGGCATCGGTCCCAGATACGCAGTATTTT.

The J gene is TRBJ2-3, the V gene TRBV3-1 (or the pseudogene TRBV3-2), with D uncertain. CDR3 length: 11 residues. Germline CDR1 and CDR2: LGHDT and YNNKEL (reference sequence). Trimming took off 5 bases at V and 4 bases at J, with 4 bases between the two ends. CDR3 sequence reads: CASSTADTQYF. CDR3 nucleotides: TGTGCCAGCAGCACGGCAGATACGCAGTATTTT.

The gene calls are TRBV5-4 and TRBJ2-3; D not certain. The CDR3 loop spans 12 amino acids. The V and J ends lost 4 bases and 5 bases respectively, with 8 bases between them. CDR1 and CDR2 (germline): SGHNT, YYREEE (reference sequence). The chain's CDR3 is CASSLPGDTQYF. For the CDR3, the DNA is TGTGCCAGCAGCCTGCCCGGAGATACGCAGTATTTT.

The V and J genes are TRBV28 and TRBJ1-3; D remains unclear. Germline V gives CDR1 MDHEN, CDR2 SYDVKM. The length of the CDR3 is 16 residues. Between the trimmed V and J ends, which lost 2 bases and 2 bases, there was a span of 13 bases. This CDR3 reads CASSLPPSGTGNTIYF. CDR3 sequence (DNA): TGTGCCAGCAGTTTACCACCCTCCGGGACTGGAAACACCATATATTTT.

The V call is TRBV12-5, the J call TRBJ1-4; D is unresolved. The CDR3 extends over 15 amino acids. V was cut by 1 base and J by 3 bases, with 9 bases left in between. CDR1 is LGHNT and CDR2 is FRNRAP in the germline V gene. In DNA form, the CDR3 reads TGTGCTAGTGGTTTGGATCTTCCGGCTAATGAAAAACTGTTTTTT. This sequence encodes CASGLDLPANEKLFF. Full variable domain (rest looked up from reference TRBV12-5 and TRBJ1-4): DARVTQTPRHKVTEMGQEVTMRCQPILGHNTVFWYRQTMMQGLELLAYFRNRAPLDDSGMPKDRFSAEMPDATLATLKIQPSEPRDSAVYFCASGLDLPANEKLFFGSGTQLSVL.

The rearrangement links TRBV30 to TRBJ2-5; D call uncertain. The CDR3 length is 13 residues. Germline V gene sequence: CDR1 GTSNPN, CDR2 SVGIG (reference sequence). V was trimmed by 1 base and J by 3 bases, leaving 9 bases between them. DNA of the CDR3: TGTGCCTGGAGTGGGCGGCGAAAAGAGACCCAGTACTTC. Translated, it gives CAWSGRRKETQYF.

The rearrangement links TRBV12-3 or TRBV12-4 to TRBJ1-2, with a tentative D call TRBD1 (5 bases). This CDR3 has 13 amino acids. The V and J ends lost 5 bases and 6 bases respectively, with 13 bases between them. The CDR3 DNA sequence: TGTGCCAGCAGTCTGGGGGGAGGGGATGGCTACACCTTC. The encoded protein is CASSLGGGDGYTF.

This chain's CDR3 is CASSHRDISGNTIYF. In DNA, the CDR3 is TGTGCCAGCAGCCACCGGGACATCTCTGGAAACACCATATATTTT. This rearrangement joins TRBV3-1 (or the pseudogene TRBV3-2) to TRBJ1-3, with D possibly TRBD1 on 6 matching bases. This CDR3 contains 15 residues. Between the trimmed V and J ends, which lost 3 bases and 0 bases, there was a span of 9 bases. Germline loops: CDR1 LGHDT, CDR2 YNNKEL (reference sequence).

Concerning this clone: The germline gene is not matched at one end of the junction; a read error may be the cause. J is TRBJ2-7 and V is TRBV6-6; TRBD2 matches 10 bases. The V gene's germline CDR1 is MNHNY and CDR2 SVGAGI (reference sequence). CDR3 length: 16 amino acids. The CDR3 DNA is TGTGCCAGCAGTCACTCTGGAGCGGGAGGGCTTTACGAGCAGTACTTC. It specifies CASSHSGAGGLYEQYF.

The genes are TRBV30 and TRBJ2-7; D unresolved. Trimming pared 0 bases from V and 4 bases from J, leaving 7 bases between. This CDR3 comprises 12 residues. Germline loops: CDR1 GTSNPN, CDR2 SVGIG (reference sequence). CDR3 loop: CAWSVPQYEQYF. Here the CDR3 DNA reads TGTGCCTGGAGTGTTCCCCAGTACGAGCAGTACTTC.

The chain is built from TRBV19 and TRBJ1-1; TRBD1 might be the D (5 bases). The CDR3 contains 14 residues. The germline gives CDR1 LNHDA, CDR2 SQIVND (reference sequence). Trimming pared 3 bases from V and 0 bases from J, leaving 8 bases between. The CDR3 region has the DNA TGTGCCAGTAGTATGAAGGGGATGAACACTGAAGCTTTCTTT. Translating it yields CASSMKGMNTEAFF.

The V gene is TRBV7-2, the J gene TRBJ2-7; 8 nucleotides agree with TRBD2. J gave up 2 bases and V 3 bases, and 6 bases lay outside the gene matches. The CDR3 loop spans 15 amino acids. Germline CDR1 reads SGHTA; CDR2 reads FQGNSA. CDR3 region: CASSFAGGLTYEQYF. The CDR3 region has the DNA TGTGCCAGCAGCTTTGCGGGAGGCCTTACCTACGAGCAGTACTTC.

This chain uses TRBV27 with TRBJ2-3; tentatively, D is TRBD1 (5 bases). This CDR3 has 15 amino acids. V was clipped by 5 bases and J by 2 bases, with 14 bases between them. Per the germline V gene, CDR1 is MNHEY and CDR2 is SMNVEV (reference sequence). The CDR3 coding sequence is TGTGCCAGCAGTCGTCAGGGCTTGGACACAGATACGCAGTATTTT. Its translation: CASSRQGLDTDTQYF.

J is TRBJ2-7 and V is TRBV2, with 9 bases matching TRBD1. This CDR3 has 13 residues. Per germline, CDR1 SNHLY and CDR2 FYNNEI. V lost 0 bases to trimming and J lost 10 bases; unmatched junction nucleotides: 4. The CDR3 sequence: CASSEALDRGQYF. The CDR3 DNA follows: TGTGCCAGCAGTGAAGCGTTGGACAGGGGACAGTACTTC.

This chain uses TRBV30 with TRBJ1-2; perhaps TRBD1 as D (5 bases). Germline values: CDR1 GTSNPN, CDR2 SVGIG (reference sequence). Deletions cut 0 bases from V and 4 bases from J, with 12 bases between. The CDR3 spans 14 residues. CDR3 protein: CAWSVVDRSYGYTF. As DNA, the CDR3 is TGTGCCTGGAGTGTAGTAGACAGAAGCTATGGCTACACCTTC.

The CDR3 nucleotides read TGTGCCAGCAGTTTGGACAGCTCTCCTGCGGGCTACACCTTC. It is translated as CASSLDSSPAGYTF. The chain couples TRBV27 to TRBJ1-2; D is possibly TRBD1 (6 bases). Trimming stripped 3 bases from V and 8 bases from J, with 16 bases between. The CDR3 has 14 amino acids. Germline CDR1 MNHEY, CDR2 SMNVEV (reference sequence).